The source of this TCR beta chain is a study of Tregs in tolerant kidney transplant recipients. Germline-derived CDR1 and CDR2 are MNHEY and SVGAGI. This CDR3 is 16 amino acids long. V lost 0 bases and J 1 base, leaving 10 bases between the germline ends. CD4+CD25+CD127- Tregs, CD4+CD25- non-Tregs, CD4 and CD8 cells were sorted. Regulatory T cells were sorted from thawed PBMCs rested overnight at 37°C with around 200 IU/ml IL-2. Regarding the study as a whole: This study did not directly address biological reproducibility. The most relevant donor-specific Treg TCRbeta repertoire apparently came from expansion with activated donor B cells.

Libraries were prepared by immunoSEQ multiplex PCR; TCRdb keeps only in-frame clonotypes and omits some of them. The sample has fewer than 20,000 clones; roughly 80% are singletons. With respect to this clone: The antigen is unknown.

This clonotype was sampled from a human donor in good health. The sequencing sample was made of Tregs from blood. The chain carries TRBV6-5 and TRBJ2-1; D is uncertain. The CDR3 here is CASSYSWADSYNEQFF. CDR3 sequence (DNA): TGTGCCAGCAGTTACTCGTGGGCGGATTCCTACAATGAGCAGTTCTTC.